The 27 T cell receptor beta chains listed next were all sequenced from one sample in a study of blood T cell repertoires in COVID-19. Here immunoSEQ multiplex PCR was the method, and the copy in TCRdb shows in-frame clones only, minus some. The sample lists 95,000 or so clones, approximately 84% occurring once. The sample consisted of peripheral blood. The receptors were gathered from a human donor in a cohort sampled during active COVID-19.

The V call is TRBV7-9, the J call TRBJ1-5; 8 positions match TRBD1. V gave up 5 bases and J gave up 7 bases; unmatched junction bases: 10. From germline, CDR1 is SEHNR and CDR2 FQNEAQ (reference sequence). The CDR3 is 15 residues long. The CDR3, as DNA: TGTGCCAGCAGCCGGACAGGGACAGGCGGGCAGCCCCAGCATTTT. As protein: CASSRTGTGGQPQHF.

The chain is built from TRBV27 and TRBJ1-1; a weak D match, TRBD1 (5 bases). The V and J ends lost 5 bases and 3 bases respectively, with 16 bases between them. Germline CDR1 MNHEY, CDR2 SMNVEV (reference sequence). The CDR3 is made up of 15 amino acids. CDR3 DNA: TGTGCCAGCAGTCTACAGGTACCTCGGGACACTGAAGCTTTCTTT. Translation: CASSLQVPRDTEAFF.

This clone occurred once. This chain connects TRBV6-5 to TRBJ1-1; 8 bases agree with TRBD1. With 7 bases clipped from V and 2 bases from J, the junction kept 9 bases outside the gene matches. This CDR3 contains 15 residues. The germline gives CDR1 MNHEY, CDR2 SVGAGI. The CDR3 DNA reads as TGTGCCAGCATCGACAGGGGTCGCCTTAACACTGAAGCTTTCTTT. It is translated as CASIDRGRLNTEAFF.

The chain couples TRBV4-1 to TRBJ2-1; 10 bases align to TRBD2. CDR1 is MGHRA, CDR2 YSYEKL, per germline. The CDR3 is made up of 17 amino acids. The trim removed 0 bases at V and 8 bases at J, leaving 10 bases unmatched. CDR3 sequence: CASSQDATSGRAHEQFF. The CDR3 DNA sequence: TGCGCCAGCAGCCAAGATGCGACGAGCGGGAGGGCCCATGAGCAGTTCTTC.

The gene calls are TRBV6-6 and TRBJ2-7, with D maybe TRBD2 (6 bases). Germline V CDR1 and CDR2: MNHNY, SVGAGI (reference sequence). The CDR3 consists of 15 residues. V was clipped by 4 bases and J by 3 bases, with 16 bases between them. The CDR3 bases are TGTGCCAGCAGTTTCCGGGACGGAGGGGTCTACGAGCAGTACTTC. Translation: CASSFRDGGVYEQYF.

This clone was seen only once. In nucleotides, the CDR3 is TGTGCCAGCAGCTTGGACAGGGGGAAAGATACGCAGTATTTT. Protein sequence: CASSLDRGKDTQYF. The V and J genes are TRBV6-5 and TRBJ2-3; 10 bases are a match to TRBD1. This CDR3 is built from 14 residues. Germline trimming cut 6 bases from V and 5 bases from J; bases unmatched to any gene: 5. Germline lookup yields CDR1 MNHEY and CDR2 SVGAGI.

This rearrangement joins TRBV3-1 (or the pseudogene TRBV3-2) to TRBJ1-1; TRBD1 is a possible D gene (5 bases). This CDR3 has 13 amino acids. The germline gives CDR1 LGHDT, CDR2 YNNKEL (reference sequence). The V end was cut by 7 bases, the J end by 8 bases, with 17 bases between. CDR3 residues: CASTSLSGAEAFF. The CDR3 nucleotides read TGTGCCAGCACCTCCTTGAGCGGGGCGGAAGCTTTCTTT.

The J gene is TRBJ1-5, the V gene TRBV4-3; the match to TRBD1 covers 8 bases. The CDR3 is 17 amino acids. Unmatched junction bases numbered 10, after V lost 3 bases and J lost 3 bases. Germline V CDR1 and CDR2: LGHNA, YSLEER. The CDR3 DNA sequence: TGCGCCAGCAGCCACGCCCTTGGACAGGGTGACAATCAGCCCCAGCATTTT. Translation: CASSHALGQGDNQPQHF.

This chain joins TRBV27 and TRBJ2-5; 8 nucleotides agree with TRBD2. There are 14 residues in the CDR3. Per the germline V gene, CDR1 is MNHEY and CDR2 is SMNVEV (reference sequence). V shed 5 bases, J shed 4 bases, and the junction held 6 bases outside the gene matches. For the CDR3, the DNA is TGTGCCAGCAGTGTTGGACTAGCCCGAGAGACCCAGTACTTC. It specifies CASSVGLARETQYF.

The gene calls are TRBV12-3 or TRBV12-4 and TRBJ1-5; TRBD1 matches 7 bases. After removal of 5 bases from V and 7 bases from J, the junction contained 5 bases not matched to a gene. The CDR3 is 13 residues long. CDR3 loop: CASSTGERQPQHF. CDR3 in DNA: TGTGCCAGCAGTACAGGGGAGCGGCAGCCCCAGCATTTT.

The chain employs TRBV6-5 and TRBJ1-6; 7 bases align to TRBD1. V dropped 4 bases and J dropped 9; count of bases not matched to a gene: 6. CDR3 length: 14 residues. Germline V gene data show CDR1 as MNHEY and CDR2 as SVGAGI. The CDR3 sequence: CASSLVGGVSPLHF. CDR3 coding DNA: TGTGCCAGCAGTTTGGTAGGGGGCGTTTCACCCCTCCACTTT.

This clone has only one observation. The gene calls are TRBV6-1 and TRBJ1-3; D may be TRBD1 (6 bases). Germline-derived CDR1 and CDR2 are MNHNS and SASEGT. The V end was cut by 1 base, the J end by 2 bases, with 9 bases between. The CDR3 has 15 amino acids. The CDR3 region is CASSEGRTAGNTIYF. The CDR3 DNA is TGTGCCAGCAGTGAAGGCAGGACAGCTGGAAACACCATATATTTT.

The CDR3 reads CASSLGLYYGYTF. CDR3 DNA sequence: TGTGCCAGCAGCTTAGGGCTGTACTATGGCTACACCTTC. The genes are TRBV7-3 and TRBJ1-2; no reliable D call. The CDR3 covers 13 residues. Trimming took 2 bases from V and 3 from J, leaving 7 bases between them. Germline CDR1 SGHTA, CDR2 FQGTGA.

V usage is TRBV7-8 and J usage is TRBJ2-3; TRBD2 matches 7 bases. J gave up 1 base and V 5 bases, and 6 bases lay outside the gene matches. The CDR3 consists of 15 residues. CDR1 is SGHVS and CDR2 is FQNEAQ in the germline V gene. CDR3 in amino acids: CASSHSGPRTDTQYF. The CDR3 DNA sequence: TGTGCCAGCAGCCATAGCGGGCCTCGCACAGATACGCAGTATTTT.

This clone was seen only once. The chain links TRBV6-5 to TRBJ1-1; maybe TRBD1 (6 bases). Germline CDR1 MNHEY, CDR2 SVGAGI. Trimming took off 6 bases at V and 1 base at J, with 9 bases between the two ends. The CDR3 runs to 13 residues. The DNA of the CDR3 is TGTGCCAGCAGGCGACAGGAGAACACTGAAGCTTTCTTT. This codes for CASRRQENTEAFF.

This rearrangement joins TRBV4-1 to TRBJ1-4; 8 bases map to TRBD1. The CDR3 consists of 16 residues. Germline values: CDR1 MGHRA, CDR2 YSYEKL. V shed 5 bases, J shed 6 bases, and the junction held 11 bases outside the gene matches. CDR3 nucleotides: TGCGCCAGCAGCTCCGCGACCAGGGGGCTGGATGAAAAACTGTTTTTT. It encodes CASSSATRGLDEKLFF.

The V gene is TRBV3-1 (or the pseudogene TRBV3-2), the J gene TRBJ2-7, with 8 positions matching TRBD2. CDR3 length: 15 residues. Germline CDR1 is LGHDT and CDR2 is YNNKEL (reference sequence). The junction had 2 bases not matched to a gene; V was cut back by 1 base and J by 0 bases. For the CDR3, the DNA is TGTGCCAGCAGCCAAGCGGCGGGGGGCTCCTACGAGCAGTACTTC. Protein product: CASSQAAGGSYEQYF.

This sequence joins TRBV7-8 and TRBJ1-2; the match to TRBD1 covers 7 bases. In germline, CDR1 is SGHVS, CDR2 FQNEAQ. V gave up 5 bases and J gave up 2 bases; unmatched junction bases: 11. The CDR3 length is 16 residues. The CDR3 sequence is CASSPRNPTGNYGYTF. CDR3 DNA: TGTGCCAGCAGCCCAAGGAACCCGACAGGGAACTATGGCTACACCTTC.

V is TRBV19 and J is TRBJ2-7, with 13 bases lining up with TRBD2. The germline CDR1 and CDR2 sequences are LNHDA and SQIVND (reference sequence). The CDR3 spans 19 residues. The J segment lost 2 bases and the V segment lost 4 bases, leaving 14 bases of the junction unmatched. This CDR3 reads CASSKERGGGLAGPYEQYF. The CDR3 DNA reads as TGTGCCAGTAGTAAGGAGCGAGGTGGGGGACTAGCGGGACCCTACGAGCAGTACTTC.

The chain combines TRBV27 with TRBJ2-5, with D hard to call. CDR1 is MNHEY, CDR2 SMNVEV, per germline (reference sequence). The CDR3 contains 13 residues. The V end lost 8 bases, the J end lost 2 bases, and 12 bases lay between the germline ends. The CDR3 is CASRRGSQETQYF. CDR3 bases: TGTGCCAGCCGACGCGGCAGTCAAGAGACCCAGTACTTC.

The gene calls are TRBV20-1 and TRBJ1-5; D is unresolved. Germline CDR1 and CDR2: DFQATT and SNEGSKA (reference sequence). V was cut by 3 bases and J by 0 bases, with 12 bases left in between. This CDR3 comprises 15 residues. Here the CDR3 reads CSASESSYSNQPQHF. The CDR3 nucleotides are TGCAGTGCTAGTGAATCCTCGTATAGCAATCAGCCCCAGCATTTT.

The gene calls are TRBV18 and TRBJ2-3, with 9 bases that match TRBD2. Germline values: CDR1 KGHSH, CDR2 LQKENI. With 3 bases clipped from V and 7 bases from J, the junction kept 14 bases outside the gene matches. This CDR3 is 17 amino acids long. The CDR3 DNA reads TGTGCCAGCTCACCTTCGACTAGCGGATCCTCTTTTCATACGCAGTATTTT. It codes for CASSPSTSGSSFHTQYF.

This rearrangement joins TRBV3-1 (or the pseudogene TRBV3-2) to TRBJ2-5, with 8 positions matching TRBD2. CDR1 LGHDT and CDR2 YNNKEL come from the germline V gene (reference sequence). The V gene end was trimmed by 5 bases and the J gene end by 4 bases; junction bases not matched to a gene: 6. This CDR3 is 14 amino acids long. CDR3 coding DNA: TGTGCCAGCAGCGCGACTAGCGAGGGAGAGACCCAGTACTTC. It encodes CASSATSEGETQYF.

The J gene is TRBJ1-1, the V gene TRBV3-1 (or the pseudogene TRBV3-2), with 8 nucleotides matching TRBD1. In germline, CDR1 is LGHDT, CDR2 YNNKEL (reference sequence). The CDR3 covers 14 residues. V was clipped by 2 bases and J by 10 bases; unmatched bases: 9. Here the CDR3 DNA reads TGTGCCAGCAGCCAATACTCAGGGGGCCTACGAGCTTTCTTT. Amino acid sequence: CASSQYSGGLRAFF.

The chain joins TRBV25-1 to TRBJ1-4; TRBD1 is a possible D gene (6 bases). The germline V and J ends were trimmed by 9 bases and 3 bases, with 17 bases remaining between them. This CDR3 region has 15 residues. CDR1 and CDR2 (germline): MGHDK, SYGVNS. CDR3 amino acids: CARRLRTASNEKLFF. The CDR3 bases are TGTGCCAGGCGTTTAAGGACAGCTTCTAATGAAAAACTGTTTTTT.

The chain couples TRBV19 to TRBJ2-3; TRBD2 agrees at 10 bases. The J segment lost 3 bases and the V segment lost 3 bases, leaving 3 bases of the junction unmatched. The CDR3 is made up of 15 amino acids. The V gene's germline CDR1 is LNHDA and CDR2 SQIVND (reference sequence). The CDR3 loop is CASSIKGLATDTQYF. The CDR3 DNA sequence: TGTGCCAGTAGTATCAAGGGACTAGCGACAGATACGCAGTATTTT.

This clone was recorded once. The rearrangement links TRBV6-5 to TRBJ2-7; 10 nucleotides align to TRBD1. The CDR3 covers 15 residues. CDR1 and CDR2 from the germline V gene are MNHEY and SVGAGI. The ends lost 5 bases at V and 4 bases at J; junction bases unmatched: 8. The CDR3 DNA follows: TGTGCCAGCAGTCAGTCGGGGACAGGGGCGTACGAGCAGTACTTC. Amino acids: CASSQSGTGAYEQYF.